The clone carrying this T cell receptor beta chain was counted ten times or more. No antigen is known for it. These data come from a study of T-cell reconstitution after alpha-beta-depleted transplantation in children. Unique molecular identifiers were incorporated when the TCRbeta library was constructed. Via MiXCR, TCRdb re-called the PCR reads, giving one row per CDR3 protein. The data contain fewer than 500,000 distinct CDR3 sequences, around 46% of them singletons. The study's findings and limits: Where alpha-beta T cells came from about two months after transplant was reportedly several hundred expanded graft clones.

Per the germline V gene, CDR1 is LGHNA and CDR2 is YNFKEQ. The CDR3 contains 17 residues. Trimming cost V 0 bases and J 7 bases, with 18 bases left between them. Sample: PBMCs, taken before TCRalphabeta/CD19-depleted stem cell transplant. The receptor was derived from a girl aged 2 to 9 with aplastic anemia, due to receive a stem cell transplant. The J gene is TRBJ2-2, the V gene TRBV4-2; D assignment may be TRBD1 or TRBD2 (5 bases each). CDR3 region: CASSQDEGITDVGELFF. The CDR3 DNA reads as TGTGCCAGCAGCCAAGACGAGGGGATCACAGATGTCGGGGAGCTGTTTTTT.